The clone carrying this T cell receptor beta chain turned up a few times. The data stem from a study of graft-versus-host responses after intestinal transplantation. The CDR3 has 14 amino acids. The V gene lost 0 bases and the J gene lost 10 bases, with 15 bases spanning the gap. Looked up from germline, CDR1 is MNHEY and CDR2 is SMNVEV (reference sequence). About 200,000 CFSE-labeled responder cells were plated with about 200,000 irradiated, violet-dye-labeled stimulator cells. Repertoires were generated with immunoSEQ multiplex PCR, while TCRdb's copy carries only in-frame clones and drops some. Of 15,000 or so clones listed, about 33% are singletons.

The source of this sequence is a human patient who received an intestinal transplant. The material sequenced was alloreactive CD8+ T cells from a mixed lymphocyte reaction culture, taken before intestinal transplant. The subset is: CFSE-low proliferating T cells sorted from roughly six-day pre-transplant mixed lymphocyte reaction (GvH or HvG direction). The chain has TRBV27 and TRBJ1-1; a possible D gene is TRBD1 (5 bases). This chain's CDR3 is CASSLSWGGIGAFF. In nucleotides, the CDR3 is TGTGCCAGCAGTTTATCGTGGGGGGGAATCGGAGCTTTCTTT.